This T cell receptor beta chain was captured in a study of blood T cell repertoires in COVID-19. Study details: Sites across the United States, Italy and Spain contributed samples from acute and convalescent COVID-19.

Germline-derived CDR1 and CDR2 are MNHEY and SVGEGT. V dropped 4 bases and J dropped 2; count of bases not matched to a gene: 6. The CDR3 loop spans 16 amino acids. Original data processing: Cell counts per sample came from amplifying reference gene primers. Here immunoSEQ multiplex PCR was the method, and the copy in TCRdb shows in-frame clones only, minus some. V, J and clone size are taken as reported in that table, and D and trimming were inferred from the DNA itself. The sample includes 40,000 to 55,000 clones, 82% of them seen just once. The sample taken for sequencing was peripheral blood. This chain joins TRBV6-2 or TRBV6-3 and TRBJ2-1; TRBD2 agrees at 9 bases. The source of this sequence is a human donor with acute or convalescent COVID-19. The donor label of this sample is uncertain. The CDR3 spells CASSFGSGGPYNEQFF. Here the CDR3 DNA reads TGTGCCAGCAGTTTCGGTAGCGGGGGACCCTACAATGAGCAGTTCTTC.